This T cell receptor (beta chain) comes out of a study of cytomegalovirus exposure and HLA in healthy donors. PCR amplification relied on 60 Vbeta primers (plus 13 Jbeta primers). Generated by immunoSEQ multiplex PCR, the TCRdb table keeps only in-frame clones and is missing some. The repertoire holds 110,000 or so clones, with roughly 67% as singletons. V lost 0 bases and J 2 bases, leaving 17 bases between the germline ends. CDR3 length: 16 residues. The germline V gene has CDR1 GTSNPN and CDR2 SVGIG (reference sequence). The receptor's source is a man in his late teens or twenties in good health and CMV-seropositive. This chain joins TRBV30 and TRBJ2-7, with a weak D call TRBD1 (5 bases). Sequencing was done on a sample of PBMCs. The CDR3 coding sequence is TGTGCCTGGAGTGTGTGGCAGGGTCCCTCACCCTACGAGCAGTACTTC. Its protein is CAWSVWQGPSPYEQYF.